Each of the 20 T cell receptor beta chains below was sequenced from the same sample in a study of T cell repertoires in cytomegalovirus infection. TCRdb itself ran the reads through MiXCR, one entry per CDR3 protein. The sample lists approximately 320,000 distinct CDR3 sequences; 9% to 9.5% were seen once. The sequencing sample was made of PBMCs. The receptors shown here come from a human donor in good health (CMV status not recorded). Some clones in this sample may be carry-over from other donors' samples.

This clonotype came up a few times. This sequence joins TRBV12-3 or TRBV12-4 and TRBJ1-1; D gene unclear. The CDR3 is 11 residues long. V lost 6 bases and J 4 bases, leaving 6 bases between the germline ends. The CDR3 here is CASSPFTEAFF. CDR3 sequence (DNA): TGTGCCAGCAGCCCGTTCACTGAAGCTTTCTTT.

This clonotype was picked up many times. The chain employs TRBV20-1 and TRBJ2-1; 10 bases line up with TRBD2. CDR3 size: 14 residues. In germline, CDR1 is DFQATT, CDR2 SNEGSKA (reference sequence). J gave up 7 bases and V 5 bases, and 8 bases lay outside the gene matches. The CDR3 DNA sequence: TGCAGTGCTCCCAAGCGGGAGGGCCTAAATGAGCAGTTCTTC. Translating gives CSAPKREGLNEQFF.

There are a few counts of this clonotype. This rearrangement joins TRBV4-2 to TRBJ2-1; 9 nucleotides line up with TRBD1. This CDR3 contains 16 residues. The V and J ends lost 1 base and 8 bases, in that order; junction bases with no gene match: 9. Looked up from germline, CDR1 is LGHNA and CDR2 is YNFKEQ. The CDR3 reads CASSQVGDRESDEQFF. CDR3 DNA: TGTGCCAGCAGCCAAGTGGGGGACAGGGAGAGCGATGAGCAGTTCTTC.

As for this clonotype: A read error may be the cause here, since a much bigger clone is one base away. The chain couples TRBV15 to TRBJ2-2; D may be TRBD2 (5 bases). V was shortened by 0 bases and J by 4 bases, with 18 bases between the two germline ends. Germline V gene sequence: CDR1 LNHNV, CDR2 YYDKDF (reference sequence). The CDR3 is made up of 18 amino acids. CDR3 in amino acids: CATSRDSLTAGGTGELFF. CDR3 nucleotides: TGTGCCACCAGCAGAGATTCCCTGACGGCCGGAGGCACCGGGGAGCTGTTTTTT.

This clonotype has ten or more counts. The chain recombines TRBV12-3 or TRBV12-4 with TRBJ1-1; no clear D gene. V was trimmed by 4 bases and J by 0 bases, leaving 15 bases between them. The CDR3 totals 16 residues. The CDR3 here is CASSSRRPVMNTEAFF. DNA of the CDR3: TGTGCCAGCAGTTCCCGCCGACCGGTAATGAACACTGAAGCTTTCTTT.

At least ten counts were recorded for this clonotype. The rearrangement joins TRBV7-2 to TRBJ2-5, with D possibly matching TRBD1 (6 bases). The CDR3 contains 15 residues. The V gene's germline CDR1 is SGHTA and CDR2 FQGNSA. Trimming stripped 4 bases from V and 4 bases from J, with 16 bases between. Here the CDR3 reads CASSSNRAAGETQYF. CDR3 DNA sequence: TGTGCCAGCAGCTCCAACAGGGCGGCGGGAGAGACCCAGTACTTC. The full variable domain, in which reference TRBV7-2 and TRBJ2-5 provide the parts outside the CDR3, is GAGVSQSPSNKVTEKGKDVELRCDPISGHTALYWYRQSLGQGLEFLIYFQGNSAPDKSGLPSDRFSAERTGGSVSTLTIQRTQQEDSAVYLCASSSNRAAGETQYFGPGTRLLVL.

The chain recombines TRBV20-1 with TRBJ1-5, with a tentative D call TRBD1 (5 bases). CDR3 size: 15 residues. Germline CDR1 DFQATT, CDR2 SNEGSKA (reference sequence). V was clipped by 0 bases and J by 3 bases, with 12 bases between them. CDR3 in DNA: TGCAGTGCTAGAGACCCCGGGGGAGTCAATCAGCCCCAGCATTTT. Residues: CSARDPGGVNQPQHF.

This clonotype showed up just a few times. The chain uses TRBV11-2 and TRBJ2-1; D is undetermined. V gave up 5 bases and J gave up 10 bases, with 12 bases separating them. Germline CDR1 SGHAT, CDR2 FQNNGV. This CDR3 is built from 12 residues. The CDR3 protein is CASSPRAGEQFF. The DNA of the CDR3 is TGTGCCAGCAGCCCAAGGGCTGGGGAGCAGTTCTTC.

This clonotype has a handful of counts. The chain carries TRBV6-2 or TRBV6-3 and TRBJ2-3, with D unresolved. V lost 2 bases to trimming and J lost 2 bases, with 17 bases between them. The germline CDR1 and CDR2 sequences are MNHEY and SVGEGT. The CDR3 runs to 17 residues. The CDR3 sequence: CASSYNHRQLSTDTQYF. CDR3 sequence (DNA): TGTGCCAGCAGTTACAACCATCGTCAACTTTCCACAGATACGCAGTATTTT.

In nucleotides, the CDR3 is TGTGCCAGCAGCCCCCGGGACAGACGTAATGAAAAACTGTTTTTT. Amino acid sequence: CASSPRDRRNEKLFF. This chain joins TRBV7-6 and TRBJ1-4; TRBD1 aligns across 7 bases. The germline gives CDR1 SGHVS, CDR2 FNYEAQ. The CDR3 length is 15 residues. Unmatched junction bases numbered 7, after V lost 5 bases and J lost 4 bases. Drawing the rest from reference TRBV7-6 and TRBJ1-4, the complete variable domain is GAGVSQSPRYKVTKRGQDVALRCDPISGHVSLYWYRQALGQGPEFLTYFNYEAQQDKSGLPNDRFSAERPEGSISTLTIQRTEQRDSAMYRCASSPRDRRNEKLFFGSGTQLSVL.

Points on this clonotype: This could be a read error, since a much larger clone is one nucleotide away. This chain joins TRBV27 and TRBJ1-5; 10 bases are shared with TRBD1. Germline V gene data show CDR1 as MNHEY and CDR2 as SMNVEV (reference sequence). The CDR3 totals 16 residues. The CDR3 region is CARRPGQGIGNQPQHF. In nucleotides, the CDR3 is TGTGCCCGCAGACCGGGACAGGGGATTGGCAATCAGCCCCAGCATTTT.

The chain is built from TRBV20-1 and TRBJ1-1; TRBD1 agrees at 8 bases. Germline-derived CDR1 and CDR2 are DFQATT and SNEGSKA (reference sequence). This CDR3 is built from 13 residues. The V gene end was trimmed by 3 bases and the J gene end by 5 bases; junction bases not matched to a gene: 5. The DNA of the CDR3 is TGCAGTGCTAGCGTGACAGGGGAGACTGAAGCTTTCTTT. Protein product: CSASVTGETEAFF.

This clonotype came up a few times. The chain employs TRBV29-1 and TRBJ2-7, with 7 bases lining up with TRBD2. Trimming cost V 5 bases and J 7 bases; bases outside gene matches: 8. There are 12 residues in the CDR3. From germline, CDR1 is SQVTM and CDR2 ANQGSEA. This CDR3 is CSVTGGLWEQYF. The CDR3 DNA reads as TGCAGCGTTACGGGAGGATTATGGGAGCAGTACTTC.

In its sample, this clonotype was seen many times. The chain uses TRBV28 and TRBJ1-2; D is undetermined. This CDR3 is 13 amino acids long. Germline CDR1 reads MDHEN; CDR2 reads SYDVKM. Trimming cost V 6 bases and J 4 bases, with 12 bases left between them. Here the CDR3 DNA reads TGTGCCAGCAGGGAACAGAACTCCTATGGCTACACCTTC. Translating it yields CASREQNSYGYTF.

At least ten counts were recorded for this clonotype. This chain uses TRBV7-2 with TRBJ2-7; either TRBD1 or TRBD2 may fit D (5 bases each). Germline lookup yields CDR1 SGHTA and CDR2 FQGNSA. Trimming pared 5 bases from V and 5 bases from J, leaving 16 bases between. The CDR3 runs to 14 residues. CDR3 in amino acids: CASSLTRGSNEQYF. The CDR3 DNA sequence: TGTGCCAGCAGCCTTACTAGGGGCAGCAACGAGCAGTACTTC.

This clonotype occurred many times. This chain uses TRBV7-2 with TRBJ1-6, with a possible D match to TRBD1 (6 bases). Trimming cost V 4 bases and J 4 bases, with 14 bases left between them. CDR1 and CDR2 from the germline V gene are SGHTA and FQGNSA. CDR3 length: 16 residues. CDR3 in amino acids: CASSSQGQSYNSPLHF. CDR3 nucleotide sequence: TGTGCCAGCAGCTCTCAAGGACAGTCTTATAATTCACCCCTCCACTTT.

V gene TRBV19 combines with J gene TRBJ1-4; D is unresolved. Trimming cost V 4 bases and J 0 bases, with 6 bases left between them. The CDR3 consists of 14 residues. CDR1 and CDR2 (germline): LNHDA, SQIVND (reference sequence). This chain's CDR3 is CASSNRATNEKLFF. The CDR3 DNA reads TGTGCCAGTAGTAACAGAGCAACTAATGAAAAACTGTTTTTT.

This clonotype was counted at least ten times. This rearrangement joins TRBV7-3 to TRBJ2-2; 8 bases agree with TRBD1. The CDR3 extends over 16 amino acids. The germline gives CDR1 SGHTA, CDR2 FQGTGA. The V segment lost 6 bases and the J segment 0 bases; nucleotides outside the gene matches: 6. CDR3 sequence (DNA): TGTGCCAGCAGTCGGACAGGGCCGACGAACACCGGGGAGCTGTTTTTT. Translation gives CASSRTGPTNTGELFF.

There are many counts of this clonotype. The genes are TRBV12-3 or TRBV12-4 and TRBJ2-5; 11 bases agree with TRBD2. There are 15 residues in the CDR3. V gave up 3 bases and J gave up 2 bases; unmatched junction bases: 2. The CDR3 sequence: CASSFASGGQETQYF. CDR3 in DNA: TGTGCCAGCAGTTTTGCTAGCGGGGGGCAAGAGACCCAGTACTTC.

The chain is built from TRBV6-1 and TRBJ2-1; no definite D call. Germline CDR1 and CDR2: MNHNS and SASEGT. With 0 bases removed from V and 8 bases from J, the gap between germline ends came to 11 bases. CDR3 length: 14 amino acids. CDR3 nucleotide sequence: TGTGCCAGCAGTGAAGCGCAAGTCAGGTATGAGCAGTTCTTC. Translation gives CASSEAQVRYEQFF.